This entry describes one TCR beta chain. The CDR3 totals 14 residues. Germline CDR1 reads LNHNV; CDR2 reads YYDKDF (reference sequence). V gave up 9 bases and J gave up 6 bases; unmatched junction bases: 7. This entry is derived from a study of technical replicates of blood from a handful of donors. Clones were sequenced by immunoSEQ multiplex PCR, and TCRdb holds only the in-frame ones, with some missing. This sample carries about 100,000 clones, over 90% of them seen once, and the ten largest clones take approximately 0.21%. This clonotype originated in a human donor in good health. Sequencing was carried out using T cells isolated from PBMCs. This chain links TRBV15 with TRBJ2-2; TRBD2 matches at 10 bases. CDR3 residues: CATGTSAGSGELFF. CDR3 bases: TGTGCCACGGGGACTAGCGCCGGGTCCGGGGAGCTGTTTTTT.